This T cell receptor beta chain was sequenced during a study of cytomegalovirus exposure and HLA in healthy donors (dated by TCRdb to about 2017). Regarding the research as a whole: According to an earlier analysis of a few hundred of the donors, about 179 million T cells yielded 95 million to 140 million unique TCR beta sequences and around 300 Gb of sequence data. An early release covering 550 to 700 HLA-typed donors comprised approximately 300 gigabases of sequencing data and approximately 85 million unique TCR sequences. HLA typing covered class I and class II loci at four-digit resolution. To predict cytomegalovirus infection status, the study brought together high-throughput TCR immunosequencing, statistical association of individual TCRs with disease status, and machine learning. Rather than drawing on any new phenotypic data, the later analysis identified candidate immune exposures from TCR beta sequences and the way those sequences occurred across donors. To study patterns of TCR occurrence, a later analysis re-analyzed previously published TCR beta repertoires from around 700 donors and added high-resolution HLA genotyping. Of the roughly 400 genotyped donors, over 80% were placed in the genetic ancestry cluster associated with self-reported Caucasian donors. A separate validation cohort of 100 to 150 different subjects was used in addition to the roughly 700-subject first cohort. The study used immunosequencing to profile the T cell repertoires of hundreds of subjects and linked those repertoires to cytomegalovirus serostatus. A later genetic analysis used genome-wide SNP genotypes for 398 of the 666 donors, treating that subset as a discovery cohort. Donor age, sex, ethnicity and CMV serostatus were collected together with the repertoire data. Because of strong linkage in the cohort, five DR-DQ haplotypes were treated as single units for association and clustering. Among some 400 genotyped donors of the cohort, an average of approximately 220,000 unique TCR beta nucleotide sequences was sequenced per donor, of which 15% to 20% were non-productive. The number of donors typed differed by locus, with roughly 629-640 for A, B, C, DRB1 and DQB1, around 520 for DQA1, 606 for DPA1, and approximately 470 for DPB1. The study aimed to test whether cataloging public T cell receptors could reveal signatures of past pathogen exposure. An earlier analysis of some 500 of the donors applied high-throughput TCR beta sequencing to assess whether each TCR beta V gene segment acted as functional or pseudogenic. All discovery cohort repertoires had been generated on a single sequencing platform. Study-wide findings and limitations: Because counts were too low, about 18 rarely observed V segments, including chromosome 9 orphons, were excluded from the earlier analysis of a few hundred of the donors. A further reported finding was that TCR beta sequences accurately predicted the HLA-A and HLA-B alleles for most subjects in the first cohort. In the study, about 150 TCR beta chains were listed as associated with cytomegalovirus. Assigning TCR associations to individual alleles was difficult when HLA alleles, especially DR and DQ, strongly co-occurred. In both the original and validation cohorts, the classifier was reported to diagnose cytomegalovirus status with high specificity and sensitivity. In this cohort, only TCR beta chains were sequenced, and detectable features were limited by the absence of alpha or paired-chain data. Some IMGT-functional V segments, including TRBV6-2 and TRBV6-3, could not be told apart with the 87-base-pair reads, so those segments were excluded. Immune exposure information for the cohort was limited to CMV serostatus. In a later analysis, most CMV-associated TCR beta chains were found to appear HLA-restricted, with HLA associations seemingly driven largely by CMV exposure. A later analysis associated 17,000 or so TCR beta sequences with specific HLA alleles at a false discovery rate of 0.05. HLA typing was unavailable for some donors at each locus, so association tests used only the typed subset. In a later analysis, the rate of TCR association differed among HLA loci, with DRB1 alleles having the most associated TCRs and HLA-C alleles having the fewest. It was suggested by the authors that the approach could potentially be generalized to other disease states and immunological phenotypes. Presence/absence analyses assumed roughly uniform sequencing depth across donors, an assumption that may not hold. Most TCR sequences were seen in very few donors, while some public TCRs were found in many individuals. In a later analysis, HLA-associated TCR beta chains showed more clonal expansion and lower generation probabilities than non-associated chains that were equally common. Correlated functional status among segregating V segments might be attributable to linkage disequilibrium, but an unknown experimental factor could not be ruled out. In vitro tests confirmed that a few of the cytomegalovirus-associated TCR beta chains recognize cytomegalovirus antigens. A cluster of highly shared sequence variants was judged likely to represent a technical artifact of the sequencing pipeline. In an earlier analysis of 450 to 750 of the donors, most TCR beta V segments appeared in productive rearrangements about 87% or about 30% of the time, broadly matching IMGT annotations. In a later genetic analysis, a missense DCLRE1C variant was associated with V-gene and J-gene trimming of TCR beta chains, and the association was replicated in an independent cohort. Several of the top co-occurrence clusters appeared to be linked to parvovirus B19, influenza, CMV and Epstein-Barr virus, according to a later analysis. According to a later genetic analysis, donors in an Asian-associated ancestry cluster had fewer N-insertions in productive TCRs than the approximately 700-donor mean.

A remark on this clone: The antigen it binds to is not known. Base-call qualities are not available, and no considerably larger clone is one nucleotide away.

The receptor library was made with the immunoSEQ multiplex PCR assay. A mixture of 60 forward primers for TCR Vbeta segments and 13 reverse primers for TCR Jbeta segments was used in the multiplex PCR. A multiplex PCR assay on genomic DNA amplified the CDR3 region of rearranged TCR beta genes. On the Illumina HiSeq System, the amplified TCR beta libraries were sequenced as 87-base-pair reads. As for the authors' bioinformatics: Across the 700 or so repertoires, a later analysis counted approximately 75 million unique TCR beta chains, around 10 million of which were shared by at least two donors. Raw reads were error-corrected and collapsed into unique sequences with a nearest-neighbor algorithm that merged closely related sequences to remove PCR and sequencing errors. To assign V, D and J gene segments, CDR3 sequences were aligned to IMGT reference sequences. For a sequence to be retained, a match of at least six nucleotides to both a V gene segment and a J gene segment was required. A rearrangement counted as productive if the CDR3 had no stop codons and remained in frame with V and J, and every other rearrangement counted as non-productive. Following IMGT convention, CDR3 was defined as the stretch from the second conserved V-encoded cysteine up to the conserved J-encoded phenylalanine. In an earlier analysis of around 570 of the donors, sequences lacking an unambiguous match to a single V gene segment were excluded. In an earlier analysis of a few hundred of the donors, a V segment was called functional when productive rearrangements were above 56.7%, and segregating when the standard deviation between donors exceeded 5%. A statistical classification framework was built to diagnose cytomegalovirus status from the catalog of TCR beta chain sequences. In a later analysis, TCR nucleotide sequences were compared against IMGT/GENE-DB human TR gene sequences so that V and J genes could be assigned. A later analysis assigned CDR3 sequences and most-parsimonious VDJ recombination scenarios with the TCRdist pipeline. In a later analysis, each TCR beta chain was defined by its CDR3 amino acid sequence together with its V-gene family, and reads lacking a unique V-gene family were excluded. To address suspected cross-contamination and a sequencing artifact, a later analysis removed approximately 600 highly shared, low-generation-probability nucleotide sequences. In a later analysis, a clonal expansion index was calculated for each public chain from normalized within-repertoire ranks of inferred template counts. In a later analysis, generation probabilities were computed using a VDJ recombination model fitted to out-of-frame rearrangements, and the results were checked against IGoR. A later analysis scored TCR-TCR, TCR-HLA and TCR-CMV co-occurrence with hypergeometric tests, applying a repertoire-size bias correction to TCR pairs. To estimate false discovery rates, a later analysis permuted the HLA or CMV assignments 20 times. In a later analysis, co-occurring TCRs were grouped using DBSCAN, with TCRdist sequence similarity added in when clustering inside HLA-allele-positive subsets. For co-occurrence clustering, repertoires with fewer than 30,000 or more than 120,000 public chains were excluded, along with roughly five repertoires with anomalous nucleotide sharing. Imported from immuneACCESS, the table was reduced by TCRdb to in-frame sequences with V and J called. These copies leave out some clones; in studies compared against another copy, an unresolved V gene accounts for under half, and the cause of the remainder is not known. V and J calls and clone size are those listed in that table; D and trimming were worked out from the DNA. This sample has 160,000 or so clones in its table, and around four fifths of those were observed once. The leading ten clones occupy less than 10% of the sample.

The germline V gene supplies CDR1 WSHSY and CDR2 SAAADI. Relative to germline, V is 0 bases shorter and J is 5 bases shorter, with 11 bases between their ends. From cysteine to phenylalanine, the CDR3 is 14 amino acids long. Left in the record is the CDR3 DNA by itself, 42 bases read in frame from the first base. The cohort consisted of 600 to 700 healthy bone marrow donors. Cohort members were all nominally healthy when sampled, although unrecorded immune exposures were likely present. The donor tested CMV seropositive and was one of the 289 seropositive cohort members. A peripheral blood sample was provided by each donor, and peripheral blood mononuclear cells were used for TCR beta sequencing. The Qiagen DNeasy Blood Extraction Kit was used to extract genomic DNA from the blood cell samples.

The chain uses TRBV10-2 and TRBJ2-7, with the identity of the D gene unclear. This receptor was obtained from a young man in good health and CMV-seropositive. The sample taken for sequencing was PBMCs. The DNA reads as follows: TGCGCCAGCAGTGAGTCGGCGGTGGCCCACGAGCAGTACTTC. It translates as CASSESAVAHEQYF.